This TCR beta chain was sequenced during a study of cytomegalovirus exposure and HLA in healthy donors. Study as a whole: Early released data comprised 80 million or so unique TCRs from HLA-typed donors.

Comment on this clone: The target antigen is unknown.

The PCR contained 60 Vbeta and 13 Jbeta primers. Here immunoSEQ multiplex PCR was the method, and the copy in TCRdb shows in-frame clones only, minus some. Among 170,000 or so clones, around three quarters were seen once, and the ten largest hold around 0.69%. CDR1 SGHVS and CDR2 FNYEAQ come from the germline V gene. The CDR3 loop spans 13 amino acids. V lost 3 bases and J 3 bases, leaving 9 bases between the germline ends. Findings of the study overall: What a later analysis showed was that several of the most significant clusters appeared linked to common viral pathogens. Later work associated around 18,000 TCR beta sequences with HLA alleles at 0.05 false discovery rate. A later analysis revealed that TCR association rates differed between HLA loci, peaking at DRB1 and bottoming out at HLA-C.

The TCR sequence derives from a woman between 40 and 50 years old in good health and CMV-seronegative. The sample comprised PBMCs. The J gene is TRBJ2-7, the V gene TRBV7-6, with D perhaps matching TRBD2 (5 bases). CDR3 DNA: TGTGCCAGCAGCTTCGGGAATTACTACGAGCAGTACTTC. Its translation is CASSFGNYYEQYF.